The source of this TCR beta chain is a study of naive and memory T cell subsets. Whole-study results and caveats: Especially in CD8 cells, naive repertoires contained a few larger clonotypes, possibly CD45RA-re-expressing memory cells.

Trimming stripped 1 base from V and 4 bases from J, with 13 bases between. The V gene's germline CDR1 is SQVTM and CDR2 ANQGSEA. The CDR3 is 14 residues long. This clonotype was observed a handful of times. The antigen remains unidentified. Two oligonucleotides, mixed equimolar, formed the beta constant-region primer covering TRBC1 and TRBC2. Ligated cDNA was amplified by four rounds of PCR with nested alpha and beta constant-region primers and SP2. The cDNA 3' end received a ligated single-stranded oligonucleotide carrying the SP2 primer and a 12-nucleotide UMI. TCRdb called the UMI-ligation and nested PCR reads again in MiXCR, with one record for every CDR3 protein. This repertoire shows about 140,000 distinct CDR3 sequences, approximately 20% found once; its top ten account for 0.5% to 0.75%.

The chain is built from TRBV29-1 and TRBJ1-2; the D gene is possibly TRBD1 (6 bases). Sequencing was done on a sample of naive CD8+ T cells from blood. The sequence derives from a human donor in good health. The CDR3 sequence: CSVEGGLGGYGYTF. DNA of the CDR3: TGCAGCGTTGAAGGGGGGCTAGGGGGCTATGGCTACACCTTC.